This passage covers 27 T cell receptor beta chains from one sample sequenced in a study of T cell repertoires in cytomegalovirus infection. Antigens for these TCRs are unknown. TCRdb fed the reads into MiXCR, producing one record per CDR3 protein. The sample has around 750,000 distinct CDR3 sequences; around a third are singletons. Sequencing used cultured CD8+ T cells from PBMCs, obtained from culture after CMV antigen stimulation. The receptors shown here come from a human donor in good health (CMV status not recorded). Some clones in this sample may be carry-over from other donors' samples.

This clonotype was observed a few times. V is TRBV7-8 and J is TRBJ1-5, with 7 bases fitting TRBD1. CDR3 length equals 18 residues. Germline V CDR1 and CDR2: SGHVS, FQNEAQ. Unmatched junction bases numbered 13, after V lost 1 base and J lost 4 bases. The CDR3 DNA sequence: TGTGCCAGCAGCTTAGGGGCTAGGGGGCAGGGCCCTAATCAGCCCCAGCATTTT. This translates into CASSLGARGQGPNQPQHF. The full variable domain, in which reference TRBV7-8 and TRBJ1-5 provide the parts outside the CDR3, is GAGVSQSPRYKVAKRGQDVALRCDPISGHVSLFWYQQALGQGPEFLTYFQNEAQLDKSGLPSDRFFAERPEGSVSTLKIQRTQQEDSAVYLCASSLGARGQGPNQPQHFGDGTRLSIL.

This clonotype came up a few times. V usage is TRBV7-9 and J usage is TRBJ2-1; 12 nucleotides match TRBD2. There are 17 residues in the CDR3. J lost 3 bases, V lost 4 bases, and 7 bases had no gene match. Per germline, CDR1 SEHNR and CDR2 FQNEAQ (reference sequence). Here the CDR3 reads CASSSGTSGSIYNEQFF. The CDR3 DNA reads TGTGCCAGCAGCTCAGGGACTAGCGGGTCCATCTACAATGAGCAGTTCTTC.

This chain connects TRBV7-6 to TRBJ1-4, with D perhaps TRBD1 (5 bases). The CDR3 spans 18 residues. CDR1 and CDR2 (germline): SGHVS, FNYEAQ. V was cut by 3 bases and J by 5 bases, with 22 bases left in between. The CDR3 DNA follows: TGTGCCAGCAGCTTGGGGCAGGGTCCGCGGGGCCTCAATGAAAAACTGTTTTTT. This gives the protein CASSLGQGPRGLNEKLFF.

This chain uses TRBV27 with TRBJ2-7; D tentatively fits TRBD1 or TRBD2 (6 bases each). CDR3 length: 17 amino acids. V lost 3 bases and J lost 4, with 22 bases in between. CDR1 and CDR2 (germline): MNHEY, SMNVEV (reference sequence). DNA for the CDR3: TGTGCCAGCAGTTTTCAGTCGGGGGACACTACAACGTACGAGCAGTACTTC. As protein: CASSFQSGDTTTYEQYF.

The rearrangement links TRBV7-9 to TRBJ2-5; TRBD2 matches at 10 bases. The germline gives CDR1 SEHNR, CDR2 FQNEAQ (reference sequence). Germline trimming cut 4 bases from V and 2 bases from J; bases unmatched to any gene: 7. The CDR3 spans 16 residues. CDR3 amino acids: CASSSELAGLQETQYF. The CDR3 DNA sequence: TGTGCCAGCAGCTCGGAACTAGCGGGGTTGCAAGAGACCCAGTACTTC.

This clonotype has more than one count but fewer than ten. This rearrangement joins TRBV10-3 to TRBJ2-5; no clear D. The CDR3 has 16 amino acids. Trimming took 2 bases from V and 2 from J, leaving 15 bases between them. Germline assignment: CDR1 ENHRY and CDR2 SYGVKD. In DNA form, the CDR3 reads TGTGCCATCAGTGAGGTAAAGGGTATACGGCAAGAGACCCAGTACTTC. It specifies CAISEVKGIRQETQYF.

There are a few counts of this clonotype. The rearrangement uses TRBV7-6 and TRBJ2-5, with TRBD2 matching over 11 bases. CDR3 length equals 16 residues. The germline gives CDR1 SGHVS, CDR2 FNYEAQ. Germline trimming cut 4 bases from V and 4 bases from J; bases unmatched to any gene: 8. CDR3 residues: CASSSATSGEGETQYF. The DNA for the CDR3 is TGTGCCAGCAGCTCGGCGACTAGCGGGGAAGGAGAGACCCAGTACTTC.

This rearrangement joins TRBV12-3 or TRBV12-4 to TRBJ2-2; tentatively, D is TRBD2 (5 bases). The CDR3 spans 11 residues. Trimming removed 10 bases from V and 8 bases from J, with 11 bases in between. CDR3 bases: TGTGCCATCGACGGGAATGGGGAGCTGTTTTTT. It translates to CAIDGNGELFF.

This clonotype occurred a few times. CDR3 nucleotide sequence: TGTGCCAGCAGCTTGACCGGGGGACAGCGGCCCCAGCATTTT. This sequence encodes CASSLTGGQRPQHF. V gene TRBV12-3 or TRBV12-4 combines with J gene TRBJ1-5; TRBD1 matches at 7 bases. The V and J ends lost 6 bases and 9 bases, in that order; junction bases with no gene match: 11. The CDR3 sequence is 14 residues long.

This clonotype was picked up a small number of times. The V call is TRBV27, the J call TRBJ2-5; D ambiguous. This CDR3 has 14 amino acids. Germline CDR1 is MNHEY and CDR2 is SMNVEV (reference sequence). V was clipped by 2 bases and J by 2 bases, with 9 bases between them. The CDR3: CASSLGRRQETQYF. CDR3 bases: TGTGCCAGCAGTTTAGGCCGAAGACAAGAGACCCAGTACTTC.

This clonotype has a handful of counts. V gene TRBV6-2 or TRBV6-3 combines with J gene TRBJ2-5, with D possibly being TRBD2 (5 bases). The CDR3 covers 15 residues. Germline CDR1 and CDR2: MNHEY and SVGEGT. With 0 bases removed from V and 2 bases from J, the gap between germline ends came to 10 bases. The CDR3, as DNA: TGTGCCAGCAGTTACTCGGTTGAGGGACAAGAGACCCAGTACTTC. Amino acid sequence: CASSYSVEGQETQYF.

The chain couples TRBV15 to TRBJ2-2; D remains unclear. Looked up from germline, CDR1 is LNHNV and CDR2 is YYDKDF (reference sequence). V was cut by 0 bases and J by 7 bases, with 3 bases left in between. The CDR3 covers 12 residues. The CDR3 reads CATSRDFGELFF. In nucleotides, the CDR3 is TGTGCCACCAGCAGAGATTTCGGGGAGCTGTTTTTT.

This clonotype has a count of ten or more. The chain couples TRBV7-6 to TRBJ2-1, with D tentatively TRBD2 (5 bases). The CDR3 extends over 17 amino acids. The germline V and J ends were trimmed by 0 bases and 6 bases, with 18 bases remaining between them. Per the germline V gene, CDR1 is SGHVS and CDR2 is FNYEAQ. CDR3 loop: CASSLAPRTPNSNEQFF. CDR3 nucleotides: TGTGCCAGCAGCTTAGCTCCCCGGACTCCGAACTCCAATGAGCAGTTCTTC.

This clonotype was counted only a few times. This chain uses TRBV9 with TRBJ2-1; D is uncertain. V shed 2 bases and J shed 0 bases, with 12 bases lying between them. The CDR3 is 16 amino acids. Germline V gene data show CDR1 as SGDLS and CDR2 as YYNGEE. This chain's CDR3 is CASSVEWGSSYNEQFF. The CDR3 DNA is TGTGCCAGCAGCGTGGAGTGGGGAAGCTCCTACAATGAGCAGTTCTTC.

The chain has TRBV27 and TRBJ1-3, with a weak D call TRBD1 (5 bases). The ends were cut back, 7 bases at V and 4 bases at J, with 11 bases in the middle. This CDR3 spans 13 amino acids. Germline loops: CDR1 MNHEY, CDR2 SMNVEV (reference sequence). CDR3 amino acids: CASIGGYGNTIYF. CDR3 in DNA: TGTGCCAGCATCGGGGGGTACGGAAACACCATATATTTT.

This clonotype has just a few counts. The V call is TRBV9, the J call TRBJ1-3, with 7 nucleotides matching TRBD1. Germline V lookup: CDR1 SGDLS, CDR2 YYNGEE. The CDR3 loop spans 15 amino acids. With V trimmed by 4 bases and J by 0 bases, 4 bases remained unmatched. The CDR3 reads CASSLGTDSGNTIYF. DNA for the CDR3: TGTGCCAGCAGCCTTGGGACAGACTCTGGAAACACCATATATTTT.

In its sample, this clonotype was seen a few times. The chain is built from TRBV5-5 and TRBJ2-7, with 7 bases aligning to TRBD1. The germline V gene encodes CDR1 SGHKS and CDR2 YYEKEE (reference sequence). The CDR3 runs to 12 residues. CDR3: CAVQTGQREQYF. CDR3 sequence (DNA): TGTGCGGTCCAGACAGGGCAACGCGAGCAGTACTTC.

The rearrangement links TRBV24-1 to TRBJ2-3; D is unclear. The germline gives CDR1 KGHDR, CDR2 SFDVKD. V lost 4 bases and J lost 6, with 10 bases in between. The CDR3 totals 13 residues. The CDR3 DNA reads TGTGCCACCAGTGAGCCAACAAAGGATACGCAGTATTTT. It yields the protein CATSEPTKDTQYF.

The J gene is TRBJ2-7, the V gene TRBV28; 8 bases map to TRBD1. This CDR3 has 15 amino acids. CDR1 is MDHEN and CDR2 is SYDVKM in the germline V gene. The ends lost 5 bases at V and 6 bases at J; junction bases unmatched: 12. CDR3 nucleotides: TGTGCCAGCAGTCCCACACAGGGGGTAGTCGGCGAGCAGTACGTC. Protein sequence: CASSPTQGVVGEQYV.

The rearrangement uses TRBV27 and TRBJ2-3; D gene ambiguous. Trimming pared 9 bases from V and 0 bases from J, leaving 10 bases between. The CDR3 covers 13 residues. Germline CDR1 and CDR2: MNHEY and SMNVEV (reference sequence). Written as DNA, the CDR3 is TGTGCCAGTTGCCCTCGTAGCACAGATACGCAGTATTTT. Translated: CASCPRSTDTQYF.

This clonotype was seen ten or more times. J is TRBJ1-5 and V is TRBV5-6; weak D call: TRBD1 (5 bases). The length of the CDR3 is 17 residues. The V gene's germline CDR1 is SGHDT and CDR2 YYEEEE. V was shortened by 8 bases and J by 0 bases, with 21 bases between the two germline ends. The CDR3, as DNA: TGTGCCAGTAACGTAGGGCAGGGACCAAATAGCAATCAGCCCCAGCATTTT. Its translation: CASNVGQGPNSNQPQHF.

This clonotype was observed a handful of times. The chain employs TRBV6-5 and TRBJ1-2; 8 bases fit TRBD1. Per germline, CDR1 MNHEY and CDR2 SVGAGI. The CDR3 has 13 residues. V shed 5 bases, J shed 7 bases, and the junction held 6 bases outside the gene matches. This CDR3 reads CASSTQGAVGYTF. CDR3 bases: TGTGCCAGCAGTACGCAGGGGGCGGTTGGCTACACCTTC.

This clonotype was seen only once. Just one base apart from a much larger clone, this may be a read error. The chain employs TRBV7-8 and TRBJ1-2; TRBD1 agrees at 7 bases. V gave up 1 base and J gave up 6 bases; unmatched junction bases: 11. Germline V gene sequence: CDR1 SGHVS, CDR2 FQNEAQ. The CDR3 length is 16 residues. In DNA form, the CDR3 reads TGTGCCAGCAGCTTAGAAGCCCGACAGGGATCCAATGGCTACACCTTC. Its translation is CASSLEARQGSNGYTF.

J is TRBJ1-6 and V is TRBV7-8; 8 bases agree with TRBD1. V gave up 5 bases and J gave up 7 bases; unmatched junction bases: 7. Germline CDR1 SGHVS, CDR2 FQNEAQ. The CDR3 sequence is 15 residues long. The CDR3 DNA reads as TGTGCCAGCAGCCCCCGACAGGGGTGGAATTCACCCCTCCACTTT. This encodes CASSPRQGWNSPLHF.

This clonotype has more than one count but fewer than ten. J is TRBJ2-1 and V is TRBV12-3 or TRBV12-4; D is undetermined. The CDR3 sequence is 12 residues long. Trimming removed 5 bases from V and 9 bases from J, with 11 bases in between. The CDR3 here is CASSIGGPEQFF. CDR3 DNA: TGTGCCAGCAGTATTGGCGGTCCTGAGCAGTTCTTC.

This clonotype was recorded at least ten times. The chain links TRBV7-6 to TRBJ2-3; TRBD1 is a possible D gene (6 bases). CDR1 and CDR2 from the germline V gene are SGHVS and FNYEAQ. The CDR3 loop spans 13 amino acids. V lost 6 bases to trimming and J lost 4 bases, with 11 bases between them. CDR3 in amino acids: CASSLTGPDTQYF. The CDR3 DNA reads as TGTGCCAGCAGTCTTACAGGGCCAGATACGCAGTATTTT.

This clonotype was counted only a few times. The rearrangement links TRBV7-9 to TRBJ1-3; 8 bases are a match to TRBD1. After removal of 4 bases from V and 0 bases from J, the junction contained 2 bases not matched to a gene. This CDR3 comprises 15 residues. The germline gives CDR1 SEHNR, CDR2 FQNEAQ (reference sequence). The CDR3 protein is CASSSDRVSGNTIYF. As DNA, the CDR3 is TGTGCCAGCAGCTCGGACAGGGTCTCTGGAAACACCATATATTTT.